This T cell receptor (beta chain) was obtained from a study of regulatory T cells in long-lasting Graves disease. Study at large: Graves' cases, newly diagnosed, had used antithyroid drugs under 3 months.

HTBI primers from iRepertoire and Arm-PCR of CDR3 regions yielded the TCR beta libraries. TCRdb fed the multiplex PCR reads into MiXCR, producing one record per CDR3 protein. The sample consists of approximately 400,000 distinct CDR3 sequences, around 14% of them appearing once. The time point denotes: newly diagnosed GD, antithyroid drugs for less than 3 months. The TCR library was made from RNA that had been extracted from PBMCs in TRIzol. Many counts were recorded for this clonotype. The same data also contributed to another study, on T cells in Graves' hyperthyroidism and ophthalmopathy. That work adds: Initially, a first-round RT-PCR of the TCR CDR3 employed the HTBI primer set. In the analysis, a 13 V-J model separated ophthalmopathy from stable hyperthyroidism.

The sequence was obtained from a woman in her 30s with Graves disease. This specimen consisted of peripheral blood mononuclear cells (PBMCs), obtained at new diagnosis, from a patient treated with antithyroid drugs.

The CDR3 bases are TGCGCCAGCAGCTTGGACGGCAGGCGGCAAGAGACCCAGTACTTC. Translating it yields CASSLDGRRQETQYF. The chain carries TRBV5-1 and TRBJ2-5; D unclear. V was pared by 0 bases and J by 2 bases, with 11 bases between. CDR1 is SGHRS and CDR2 is YFSETQ in the germline V gene. The CDR3 is 15 amino acids.